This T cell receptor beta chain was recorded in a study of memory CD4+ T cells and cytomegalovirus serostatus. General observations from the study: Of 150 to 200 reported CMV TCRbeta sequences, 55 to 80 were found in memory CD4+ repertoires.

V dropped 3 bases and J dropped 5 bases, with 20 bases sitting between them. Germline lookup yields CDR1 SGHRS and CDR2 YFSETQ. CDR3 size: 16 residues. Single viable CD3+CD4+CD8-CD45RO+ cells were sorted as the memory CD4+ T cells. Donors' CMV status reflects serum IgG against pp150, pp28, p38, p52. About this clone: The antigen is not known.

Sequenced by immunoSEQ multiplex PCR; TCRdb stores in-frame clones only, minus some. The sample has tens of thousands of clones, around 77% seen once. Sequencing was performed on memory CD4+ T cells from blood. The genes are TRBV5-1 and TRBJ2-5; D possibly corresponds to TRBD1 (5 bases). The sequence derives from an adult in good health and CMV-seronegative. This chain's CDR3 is CASSSPNSGRTETQYF. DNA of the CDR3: TGCGCCAGCAGCTCCCCTAATTCAGGGCGTACTGAGACCCAGTACTTC.